The T cell receptor (beta chain) described here comes from a study of sequential checkpoint blockade in melanoma. Study overall: First-line arms were nivolumab then ipilimumab, or the reverse, randomized 1:1. After both sequences, patients received maintenance nivolumab. TCRbeta immunosequencing was performed on DNA from roughly 99 pretreatment melanoma tumor samples.

Overall study findings and caveats: Pretreatment TIL clonality tracked with response in the nivolumab-first arm.

The treatment here: randomized to nivolumab then ipilimumab (arm A) or the reverse (arm B). J gave up 6 bases and V 5 bases, and 8 bases lay outside the gene matches. CDR1 and CDR2 (germline): SQVTM, ANQGSEA. CDR3 size: 14 residues. Clones were read by immunoSEQ multiplex PCR, and TCRdb kept only the in-frame ones, dropping some. The data show 8,000 to 10,000 clones, around 24% seen once. On this clone itself: Its specificity is unknown.

The sample was tumor tissue (inferred from file names), taken from a patient given nivolumab and ipilimumab in sequence. V and J are TRBV29-1 and TRBJ2-2; TRBD1 aligns across 8 bases. This receptor was taken from a human donor with melanoma. CDR3 DNA: TGCAGCGTTCAGGGACAGGCTATAGCCGGGGAGCTGTTTTTT. This encodes CSVQGQAIAGELFF.